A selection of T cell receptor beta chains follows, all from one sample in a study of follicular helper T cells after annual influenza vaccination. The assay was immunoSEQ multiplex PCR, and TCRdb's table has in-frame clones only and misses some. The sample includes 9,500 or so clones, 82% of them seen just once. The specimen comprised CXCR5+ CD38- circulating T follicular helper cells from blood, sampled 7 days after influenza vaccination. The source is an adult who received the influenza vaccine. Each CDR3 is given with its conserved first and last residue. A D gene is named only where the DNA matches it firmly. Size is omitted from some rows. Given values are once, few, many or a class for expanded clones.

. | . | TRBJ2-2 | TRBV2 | CASREAGAATGELFF | TGTGCCAGCAGGGAAGCAGGGGCGGCCACCGGGGAGCTGTTTTTT
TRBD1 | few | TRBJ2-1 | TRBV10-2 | CASNDRGYNEQFF | TGCGCCAGCAACGACAGGGGGTACAATGAGCAGTTCTTC
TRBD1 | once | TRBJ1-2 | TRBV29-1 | CSVESPGQGRGGYGYTF | TGCAGCGTTGAGTCGCCCGGACAGGGTCGGGGGGGCTATGGCTACACCTTC
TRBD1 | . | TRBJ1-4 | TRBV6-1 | CASSEAHKGAWEKLFF | TGTGCCAGCAGTGAAGCGCACAAGGGGGCGTGGGAAAAACTGTTTTTT
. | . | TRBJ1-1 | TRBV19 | CASRATGSLGEAFF | TGTGCCAGTAGAGCAACAGGGAGCCTAGGGGAAGCTTTCTTT
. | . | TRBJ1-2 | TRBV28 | CASSLGGSGGQYGYTF | TGTGCCAGCAGTTTAGGGGGGTCGGGTGGGCAGTATGGCTACACCTTC
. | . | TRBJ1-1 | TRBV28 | CASRLTGGEWTEAFF | TGTGCCAGCAGGTTGACGGGGGGGGAATGGACTGAAGCTTTCTTT
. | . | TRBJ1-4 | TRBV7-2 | CASSPPGGEKLFF | TGTGCCAGCAGCCCCCCCGGGGGTGAAAAACTGTTTTTT
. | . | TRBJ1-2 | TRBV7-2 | CASSLDLGTFSYGYTF | TGTGCCAGCAGCTTAGATCTTGGGACTTTCTCCTATGGCTACACCTTC
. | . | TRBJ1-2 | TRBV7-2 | CASSLAPLNYGYTF | TGTGCCAGCAGCTTAGCCCCCCTTAACTATGGCTACACCTTC
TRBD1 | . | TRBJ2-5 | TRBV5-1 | CASSRDSTQETQYF | TGCGCCAGCAGCCGGGACAGCACCCAAGAGACCCAGTACTTC
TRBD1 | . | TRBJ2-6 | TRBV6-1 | CATRTGGSGANVLTF | TGTGCCACTCGGACAGGGGGTTCTGGGGCCAACGTCCTGACTTTC
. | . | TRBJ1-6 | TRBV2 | CASFSDGRSPLHF | TGTGCCAGCTTTTCTGACGGACGTTCACCCCTCCACTTT
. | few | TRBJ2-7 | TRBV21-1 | CASSLGIPYEQYF | TGTGCCAGCAGCCTGGGAATACCCTACGAGCAGTACTTC
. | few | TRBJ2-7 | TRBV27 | CASSGKWDSYEQYF | TGTGCCAGCAGTGGTAAGTGGGACTCCTACGAGCAGTACTTC
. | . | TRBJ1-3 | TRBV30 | CAWKTGNTIYF | TGTGCCTGGAAAACTGGAAACACCATATATTTT
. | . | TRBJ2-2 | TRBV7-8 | CASSSRGGVSTGELFF | TGTGCCAGCAGCTCCAGAGGGGGTGTTAGCACCGGGGAGCTGTTTTTT
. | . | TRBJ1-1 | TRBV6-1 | CASRTDGWTEAFF | TGCGCCAGTAGGACAGACGGTTGGACTGAAGCTTTCTTT
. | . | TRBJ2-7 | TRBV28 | CASSLGGHEQYF | TGTGCCAGCAGTTTAGGGGGTCACGAGCAGTACTTC
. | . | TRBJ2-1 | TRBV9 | CASSVEEGSTYNEQFF | TGTGCCAGCAGCGTAGAAGAGGGGTCCACCTACAATGAGCAGTTCTTC
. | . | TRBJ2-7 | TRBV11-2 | CASSLKWDSYEQYF | TGTGCCAGCAGCTTAAAATGGGACTCCTACGAGCAGTACTTC